The 25 T cell receptor delta chains in this list originate from one sample, sequenced in a study of γδ T cells in repeated Plasmodium falciparum infection. TCRdb reran clone calling via CATT on the multiplex PCR reads. This sample has tens of thousands of delta-chain clones; 1.7% occur once, and the top ten carry over 12%. Bulk repertoires came from Vgamma9/Vdelta2+ or Vdelta2-negative gammadelta T cells flow-sorted from PBMC. The specimen was gamma-delta T cells from blood. The receptors here all came from a pool of human donors (malaria-infected and uninfected, not separated).

The V and J genes are TRDV2 and TRDJ1; the match to TRDD3 covers 12 bases. TCRdb supplies no J gene; here it was assigned by aligning the nucleotide sequence to germline. Germline CDR1 GEAIGNYY, CDR2 EKD. CDR3 size: 21 residues. V shed 0 bases and J 1 base; nucleotides not matched to a gene: 17. CDR3 sequence: CACDTINPSVLGDTATDKLIF. The CDR3 bases are TGTGCCTGTGACACCATTAACCCCTCCGTACTGGGGGATACTGCCACCGATAAACTCATCTTT.

This clone turned up a few times. The TCRdb record carries a much larger clone's protein, which differs from this DNA's translation at residue 3; a read error is the likely cause, and the protein listed here is the DNA translation. J is TRDJ1 and V is TRDV1; 13 bases are shared with TRDD3. Germline V gene data show CDR1 as TSWWSYY and CDR2 as QGS. The CDR3 extends over 19 amino acids. CDR3 DNA: TGTGCTCCTGGGGAACTTGGGGAGTACTGGGGGATACGGACCGATAAACTCATCTTT. It yields the protein CAPGELGEYWGIRTDKLIF.

In this sample, this clone turned up a few times. The TCRdb protein, from a much larger clone, departs from this DNA's translation at residue 4, likely by read error; the protein shown derives from the DNA. The J gene is TRDJ1, the V gene TRDV1; 10 nucleotides align to TRDD3. No J segment appears in TCRdb, so it was assigned here by matching the sequence to germline. V lost 7 bases, J lost 1 base, and 33 bases stayed unmatched. Germline V gene sequence: CDR1 TSWWSYY, CDR2 QGS. CDR3 length: 24 residues. CDR3 amino acids: CALEILLGAFPRTGGFGSTDKLIF. Written as DNA, the CDR3 is TGTGCTCTTGAGATTCTTCTAGGGGCCTTTCCTAGGACTGGGGGATTTGGAAGCACCGATAAACTCATCTTT.

This clone occurred many times. The chain carries TRDV1 and TRDJ1, with 12 bases aligning to TRDD3. CDR1 and CDR2 from the germline V gene are TSWWSYY and QGS. The J segment lost 8 bases and the V segment lost 3 bases, leaving 19 bases of the junction unmatched. This CDR3 region has 19 residues. For the CDR3, the DNA is TGTGCTCTTGGGGAGCCCCTGACGACCGGAATACTGGGGGATACAAAACTCATCTTT. It is translated as CALGEPLTTGILGDTKLIF.

As for this clone: The protein in TCRdb stems from a much larger clone and differs at residue 10 from this DNA's translation, likely a read error; here the protein is translated from the DNA. The chain is built from TRDV2 and TRDJ1; 11 bases align to TRDD3. TCRdb leaves out the J gene; it was filled in here by matching the DNA to germline. The germline V gene has CDR1 GEAIGNYY and CDR2 EKD. The CDR3 is made up of 18 amino acids. V shed 3 bases and J 0 bases; nucleotides not matched to a gene: 11. The CDR3 DNA sequence: TGTGCCTGTGACCCCGTACTGGGGGATATCCAGGACACCGATAAACTCATCTTT. It codes for CACDPVLGDIQDTDKLIF.

The rearrangement joins TRDV1 to TRDJ1; TRDD3 matches 10 bases. Here the J gene came from matching the DNA to germline, since TCRdb omits it. V was pared by 2 bases and J by 3 bases, with 27 bases of the junction left unmatched. Germline assignment: CDR1 TSWWSYY and CDR2 QGS. The CDR3 loop spans 23 amino acids. CDR3 nucleotides: TGTGCTCTTGGGGAAACGAGGCCTTGGGGCCCCTGGGGGATAAATTGGTACGCCGATAAACTCATCTTT. Amino acids: CALGETRPWGPWGINWYADKLIF.

This clone was seen a handful of times. TCRdb's listed protein matches a much larger clone and diverges from this DNA's translation at residue 10, likely through a read error; the protein shown comes from the DNA. V is TRDV1 and J is TRDJ1, with 9 bases that match TRDD3. TCRdb does not report a J gene; here it was assigned by matching the DNA to germline references. Germline CDR1 reads TSWWSYY; CDR2 reads QGS. V lost 0 bases to trimming and J lost 7 bases; unmatched junction nucleotides: 18. CDR3 length: 19 amino acids. In DNA, the CDR3 is TGTGCTCTTGGGGAACTCCATATACGTGGTACTGGGGGAAGATGTAAACTCATCTTT. This encodes CALGELHIRGTGGRCKLIF.

In this sample, this clone turned up many times. The same CDR3 can be traced to other DNA sequences in this sample. The chain employs TRDV1 and TRDJ1; 8 bases map to TRDD3. Per the germline V gene, CDR1 is TSWWSYY and CDR2 is QGS. The CDR3 contains 23 residues. The J segment lost 0 bases and the V segment lost 2 bases, leaving 26 bases of the junction unmatched. The CDR3 DNA is TGTGCTCTTGGGGAATATAAGGTATCCTTCCCTCTCTTACTGGGGGTTTACACCGATAAACTCATCTTT. Translation: CALGEYKVSFPLLLGVYTDKLIF.

The table lists this clone with a few counts. The protein in TCRdb stems from a much larger clone and differs at residue 12 from this DNA's translation, likely a read error; here the protein is translated from the DNA. The chain employs TRDV1 and TRDJ1, with D hard to call. Germline values: CDR1 TSWWSYY, CDR2 QGS. The CDR3 consists of 19 residues. Trimming cost V 5 bases and J 2 bases, with 27 bases left between them. Here the CDR3 reads CALGCQGVATPPSTDKLIF. DNA of the CDR3: TGTGCTCTTGGGTGCCAGGGAGTGGCTACTCCCCCGTCTACCGATAAACTCATCTTT.

This clone came up many times. This DNA's translation and the protein TCRdb lists, from a much larger clone, do not match at residue 10, likely due to a read error; the protein shown is translated from the DNA. CDR3 in amino acids: CALRELGPTKLLGDWCDKLIF. The CDR3 DNA reads as TGTGCTCTTAGGGAACTCGGTCCTACAAAGCTACTGGGGGATTGGTGCGATAAACTCATCTTT. This sequence joins TRDV1 and TRDJ1, with TRDD3 matching 10 bases. This CDR3 region has 21 residues. Germline CDR1 is TSWWSYY and CDR2 is QGS.

A few counts support this clone. A far larger clone is just one base off, so this is likely a read error. Within the sample, other DNA sequences also encode this same CDR3. V gene TRDV1 combines with J gene TRDJ1; TRDD3 matches at 7 bases. Germline V gives CDR1 TSWWSYY, CDR2 QGS. The V segment lost 0 bases and the J segment 0 bases; nucleotides outside the gene matches: 28. The CDR3 has 24 residues. This chain's CDR3 is CALGELLEFVSGWSGGSYTDKLIF. The CDR3, as DNA: TGTGCTCTTGGGGAACTATTGGAGTTTGTGTCCGGGTGGTCGGGGGGATCCTACACCGATAAACTCATCTTT.

Of note for this clone: Since a far larger clone is one base different, this is likely a read error. The same CDR3 arises from other DNA sequences in this sample as well. V is TRDV1 and J is TRDJ1; TRDD3 agrees at 8 bases. TCRdb does not report a J gene; here it was assigned by matching the DNA to germline references. The germline V gene encodes CDR1 TSWWSYY and CDR2 QGS. The CDR3 has 23 residues. The V segment lost 3 bases and the J segment 0 bases; nucleotides outside the gene matches: 27. The CDR3 nucleotides read TGTGCTCTTGGGGACCACGTGGTCCCCTACTTACTCTACTGGGGGTTTTACACCGATAAACTCATCTTT. This codes for CALGDHVVPYLLYWGFYTDKLIF.

This clone was found many times. The mismatch at residue 13 between this DNA's translation and the TCRdb protein of a much larger clone likely reflects a read error; the protein shown is translated from the DNA. This chain connects TRDV1 to TRDJ1; a possible D gene is TRDD3 (5 bases). The germline V gene encodes CDR1 TSWWSYY and CDR2 QGS. There are 20 residues in the CDR3. Deletions cut 4 bases from V and 0 bases from J, with 27 bases between. CDR3 DNA: TGTGCTCTTGGGGGTACGCCCGCGGGATGTGGGGTTCGGTACACCGATAAACTCATCTTT. It codes for CALGGTPAGCGVRYTDKLIF.

To note about this clone: The protein given by TCRdb reflects a much larger clone and differs at residue 9 from this DNA's translation, likely from a read error; the protein shown is the DNA's translation. The chain has TRDV1 and TRDJ1; D might be TRDD3 (6 bases). Trimming removed 4 bases at V and 0 bases at J, with 18 bases between. The CDR3 is 17 residues long. Germline V gene data show CDR1 as TSWWSYY and CDR2 as QGS. CDR3 sequence reads: CALGGGWGVQYTDKLIF. In nucleotides, the CDR3 is TGTGCTCTTGGGGGCGGATGGGGGGTCCAATACACCGATAAACTCATCTTT.

This clone occurred a few times. The protein that TCRdb holds for this DNA derives from a much larger clone and differs from the translated DNA at residue 15, which likely indicates a read error; the protein shown here is translated from the DNA. The rearrangement joins TRDV1 to TRDJ1; perhaps D is TRDD2 or TRDD3 (5 bases each). The J gene was not available in TCRdb and was assigned here by matching the DNA to germline segments. The germline V gene encodes CDR1 TSWWSYY and CDR2 QGS. V was trimmed by 2 bases and J by 2 bases, leaving 33 bases between them. The CDR3 runs to 22 residues. The CDR3 DNA sequence: TGTGCTCTTGGGGAAAGTCTACTTGACCTACTCCATGGGGACGCGGGAACCGATAAACTCATCTTT. Its protein is CALGESLLDLLHGDAGTDKLIF.

This clone is labeled medium-sized (0.01 to 0.1%). The sample carries other DNA sequences with the same CDR3. The V gene is TRDV1, the J gene TRDJ1; 7 bases line up with TRDD3. Germline CDR1 TSWWSYY, CDR2 QGS. This CDR3 is 19 amino acids long. Trimming took 2 bases from V and 0 from J; bases not matched to a gene: 15. DNA of the CDR3: TGTGCTCTTGGGGAATCTACGCAGTACTGGGGAATGTACACCGATAAACTCATCTTT. Its protein is CALGESTQYWGMYTDKLIF.

This clone was seen a few times. A far bigger clonotype differs at one base, so this is likely a read error. In the same sample, other DNA sequences code for this CDR3. This chain uses TRDV2 with TRDJ3, with 9 bases matching TRDD3. The J gene is absent in TCRdb and was assigned here via DNA matching to germline. Germline values: CDR1 GEAIGNYY, CDR2 EKD. The CDR3 loop spans 22 amino acids. The J segment lost 0 bases and the V segment lost 1 base, leaving 15 bases of the junction unmatched. The CDR3 spells CACDTAGYGGIPGSWDTRQMFF. CDR3 DNA: TGTGCCTGTGACACGGCAGGGTACGGGGGGATACCGGGCTCCTGGGACACCCGACAGATGTTTTTC.

This clone showed up just a few times. With a far larger clone one base away, a read error is the likely cause. Other nucleotide sequences from this sample produce the same CDR3. The chain joins TRDV1 to TRDJ1; D possibly matches TRDD2 or TRDD3 (6 bases each). TCRdb records no J gene; here it was assigned by comparing the DNA to germline. CDR3 size: 19 residues. Per germline, CDR1 TSWWSYY and CDR2 QGS. Trimming removed 3 bases at V and 0 bases at J, with 23 bases between. CDR3 in amino acids: CALGDGDPTPWGYTDKLIF. CDR3 nucleotide sequence: TGTGCTCTTGGGGATGGGGATCCTACGCCATGGGGGTACACCGATAAACTCATCTTT.

This clone came up many times. Additional DNA sequences in this sample encode the identical CDR3. The J gene is TRDJ1, the V gene TRDV1, with 8 bases aligning to TRDD3. From germline, CDR1 is TSWWSYY and CDR2 QGS. The CDR3 loop spans 17 amino acids. After removal of 0 bases from V and 4 bases from J, the junction contained 10 bases not matched to a gene. Here the CDR3 reads CALGELPLVLGGDKLIF. CDR3 in DNA: TGTGCTCTTGGGGAACTACCCCTGGTACTGGGGGGCGATAAACTCATCTTT.

This clone was counted between two and nine times. TCRdb's entry gives the protein of a much larger clone, which mismatches this DNA's translation at residue 15, likely from a read error; the protein reported here is translated from the DNA. The chain couples TRDV1 to TRDJ1, with D perhaps TRDD3 (6 bases). Germline values: CDR1 TSWWSYY, CDR2 QGS. Trimming left V 4 bases short and J 2 bases short, with 32 bases between. The CDR3 has 21 residues. The CDR3 DNA sequence: TGTGCTCTTGGGGGACCCTCCCCCCCCCTACGCCCCCCGGGGGAGACCGATAAACTCATCTTT. It specifies CALGGPSPPLRPPGETDKLIF.

With regard to this clone: A far larger clone is just one base off, so this is likely a read error. Other DNA sequences in the same sample also yield this CDR3. The chain's CDR3 is CALGELSPTPFYWGIRVPYTDKLIF. In DNA, the CDR3 is TGTGCTCTCGGGGAACTATCCCCAACGCCTTTTTACTGGGGGATACGAGTACCTTACACCGATAAACTCATCTTT. The chain joins TRDV1 to TRDJ1, with 13 bases matching TRDD3. TCRdb records no J gene; here it was assigned by comparing the DNA to germline. Germline V CDR1 and CDR2: TSWWSYY, QGS. CDR3 length: 25 residues.

For this clone: A read error likely explains this, since a far larger clone differs by one base. Distinct nucleotide sequences in the sample also encode this CDR3. This sequence joins TRDV1 and TRDJ1, with 9 bases aligning to TRDD3. Unmatched junction bases numbered 27, after V lost 1 base and J lost 0 bases. In germline, CDR1 is TSWWSYY, CDR2 QGS. This CDR3 has 24 residues. The CDR3 reads CALGERVPWGILDFFRWYTDKLIF. CDR3 DNA sequence: TGTGCTCTTGGGGAACGTGTACCGTGGGGGATATTGGATTTTTTCCGCTGGTACACCGATAAACTCATCTTT.

By sample fraction, this clone is medium-sized. This specimen includes other DNA sequences encoding the same CDR3. The J gene is TRDJ1, the V gene TRDV2; TRDD3 agrees at 10 bases. After removal of 3 bases from V and 1 base from J, the junction contained 22 bases not matched to a gene. The CDR3 totals 21 residues. Germline V gene data show CDR1 as GEAIGNYY and CDR2 as EKD. The CDR3 is CACDAYWGMAPGAGGTDKLIF. The DNA of the CDR3 is TGTGCCTGTGACGCGTACTGGGGGATGGCTCCGGGTGCGGGTGGCACCGATAAACTCATCTTT.

This clone was seen at least ten times. With only one base between it and a far larger clone, this is likely a read error. The same CDR3 is also encoded by other DNA sequences in this sample. This rearrangement joins TRDV1 to TRDJ1; 10 nucleotides match TRDD3. The CDR3 is made up of 21 amino acids. CDR1 and CDR2 (germline): TSWWSYY, QGS. The CDR3: CALGELVPPRGWGIHTDKLIF. As DNA, the CDR3 is TGTGCTCTTGGGGAACTTGTACCCCCCCGGGGATGGGGGATACACACCGATAAGCTCATCTTT.

As for this clone: This is likely an artifact of a read error, given a far larger clone one base away. CDR3 in amino acids: CAFSPLPTPWVPGRTDKLIF. The CDR3 region has the DNA TGTGCCTTCAGCCCGCTTCCCACCCCCTGGGTCCCCGGTCGTACCGATAAACTCATCTTT. The J gene is TRDJ1, the V gene TRDV3; the D gene could be TRDD2 or TRDD3 (5 bases each). Germline matching of the DNA provided the J gene here, since TCRdb leaves it blank. The CDR3 is 20 amino acids. Germline V gives CDR1 TVYSNPD, CDR2 GDNSRS (reference sequence). Between the trimmed V and J ends, which lost 3 bases and 2 bases, there was a span of 34 bases.